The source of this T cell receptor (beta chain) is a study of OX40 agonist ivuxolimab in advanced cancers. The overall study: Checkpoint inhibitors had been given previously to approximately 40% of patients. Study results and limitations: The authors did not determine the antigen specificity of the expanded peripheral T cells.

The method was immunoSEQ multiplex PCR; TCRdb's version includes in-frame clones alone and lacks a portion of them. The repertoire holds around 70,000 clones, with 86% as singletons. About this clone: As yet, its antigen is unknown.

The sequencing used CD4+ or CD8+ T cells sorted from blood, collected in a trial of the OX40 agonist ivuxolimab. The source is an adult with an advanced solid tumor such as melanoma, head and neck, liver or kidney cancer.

CDR3 in amino acids: CASSTEGRGSSYNEQFF. The CDR3 region has the DNA TGTGCCAGTAGTACGGAAGGGAGAGGGAGCTCCTACAATGAGCAGTTCTTC. The chain couples TRBV19 to TRBJ2-1, with TRBD2 as a possible D gene (5 bases). CDR1 and CDR2 (germline): LNHDA, SQIVND (reference sequence). The CDR3 sequence is 17 residues long. V was shortened by 4 bases and J by 0 bases, with 16 bases between the two germline ends.